Below are 31 T cell receptor beta chains sequenced from a single sample in a study of CXCR3-negative and CXCR3-positive naive CD8 T cells. cDNA libraries for TRB were generated by 5' RACE incorporating UMI labels. TCRdb re-called the 5' RACE reads and shows each CDR3 protein once, DNA omitted. Its table records 38,000 or so distinct CDR3 sequences. The source material was memory CD8+ T cells from blood. The receptors originated from a human donor in good health. Some clones in this sample may be carry-over from other donors' samples.

The CDR3 reads CASSNPDRGPREQYF. This chain connects TRBV21-1 to TRBJ2-7; TCRdb's D gene call, TRBD1, goes unchecked for lack of DNA. TRBV21-1 is flagged as a pseudogene. The CDR3 loop spans 15 amino acids.

The chain employs TRBV28 and TRBJ2-7; no DNA is available, so the TRBD1 call from TCRdb remains unchecked. The CDR3 sequence is 18 residues long. CDR1 MDHEN and CDR2 SYDVKM come from the germline V gene. The CDR3 spells CASSFWGTGKSTPYEQYF.

The chain recombines TRBV4-2 with TRBJ2-1; the TCRdb call, TRBD2, lacks DNA for checking. The CDR3 has 15 amino acids. CDR1 is LGHNA and CDR2 is YNFKEQ in the germline V gene. CDR3 in amino acids: CASSQGRLAVNEQFF.

V usage is TRBV4-3 and J usage is TRBJ1-2. This CDR3 spans 16 amino acids. Germline V CDR1 and CDR2: LGHNA, YSLEER. The CDR3 loop is CASSQDYRGVEGGYTF.

The gene calls are TRBV6-2 or TRBV6-3 and TRBJ2-2; TCRdb's D call, TRBD1, is unchecked because there is no DNA. CDR1 and CDR2 (germline): MNHEY, SVGEGT. This CDR3 has 15 residues. The CDR3 spells CASRPQGAVTGELFF.

The rearrangement links TRBV18 to TRBJ1-2; the TRBD1 assignment by TCRdb is unverifiable without DNA. CDR1 and CDR2 (germline): KGHSH, LQKENI. This CDR3 has 16 residues. CDR3 amino acids: CASSSRRDRANYGYTF. Drawing the rest from reference TRBV18 and TRBJ1-2, the complete variable domain is NAGVMQNPRHLVRRRGQEARLRCSPMKGHSHVYWYRQLPEEGLKFMVYLQKENIIDESGMPKERFSAEFPKEGPSILRIQQVVRGDSAAYFCASSSRRDRANYGYTFGSGTRLTVV.

This chain connects TRBV12-3 or TRBV12-4 to TRBJ2-1; TCRdb names TRBD2, which stays unverified in the absence of DNA. CDR3 size: 11 residues. CDR3 amino acids: CASVGPNEQFF.

The V and J genes are TRBV5-5 and TRBJ2-7; TCRdb's D call, TRBD1, is unchecked because there is no DNA. The CDR3 is 15 amino acids. Germline V gene lookup returns CDR1 SGHKS and CDR2 YYEKEE (reference sequence). The CDR3 sequence: CASSFGFSGGSEQYF.

The chain employs TRBV28 and TRBJ2-2; the TRBD1 assignment by TCRdb is unverifiable without DNA. This CDR3 comprises 15 residues. Germline CDR1 MDHEN, CDR2 SYDVKM. The CDR3 loop reads CASSLIQGMAGELFF.

The chain has TRBV15 and TRBJ1-5; absent DNA, TCRdb's TRBD1 call cannot be checked. This CDR3 region has 13 residues. Germline CDR1 reads LNHNV; CDR2 reads YYDKDF (reference sequence). CDR3 loop: CATRLQGNQPQHF.

The chain is built from TRBV29-1 and TRBJ2-3; TCRdb designates TRBD1, a call that cannot be tested without DNA. Germline values: CDR1 SQVTM, CDR2 ANQGSEA. The CDR3 is 15 amino acids. This chain's CDR3 is CSVETGGFPTDTQYF.

The chain's CDR3 is CASSQALVAADREAFF. The chain links TRBV4-3 to TRBJ1-1. The V gene's germline CDR1 is LGHNA and CDR2 YSLEER. The CDR3 contains 16 residues.

CDR3 in amino acids: CASSYPLRADDLAGVAKNIQYF. The genes are TRBV6-6 and TRBJ2-4; the D call from TCRdb, TRBD2, cannot be confirmed without DNA. The CDR3 totals 22 residues. Per the germline V gene, CDR1 is MNHNY and CDR2 is SVGAGI (reference sequence).

V is TRBV14 and J is TRBJ2-1; TCRdb's assignment of TRBD1 cannot be checked, as there is no DNA. Germline V CDR1 and CDR2: SGHDN, FVKESK. This CDR3 has 16 residues. The chain's CDR3 is CASSLTGAASYNEQFF.

This clonotype is classed as medium-sized by frequency. This rearrangement joins TRBV6-2 or TRBV6-3 to TRBJ2-1; the D gene TCRdb calls, TRBD2, cannot be checked with no DNA. Per germline, CDR1 MNHEY and CDR2 SVGEGT. The CDR3 contains 14 residues. CDR3 in amino acids: CASSSGMDYNEQFF.

The chain joins TRBV10-3 to TRBJ2-7; TCRdb's D call of TRBD1 is untestable without DNA. The V gene's germline CDR1 is ENHRY and CDR2 SYGVKD. The CDR3 runs 13 residues. The CDR3 region is CAISEAGTYEQYF.

The rearrangement uses TRBV28 and TRBJ2-2; TCRdb's D gene call, TRBD1, goes unchecked for lack of DNA. Germline V gene data show CDR1 as MDHEN and CDR2 as SYDVKM. The CDR3 extends over 16 amino acids. The CDR3 protein is CASSPRAGKNTGELFF.

The chain has TRBV9 and TRBJ2-7. The CDR3 has 15 residues. Per the germline V gene, CDR1 is SGDLS and CDR2 is YYNGEE. Here the CDR3 reads CASSVGGSTTHEQYF.

The rearrangement links TRBV7-9 to TRBJ2-1; as DNA is missing, the TRBD2 call by TCRdb cannot be tested. Germline-derived CDR1 and CDR2 are SEHNR and FQNEAQ (reference sequence). This CDR3 comprises 16 residues. The CDR3 sequence: CASSHFRGTSGGRSFF.

The gene calls are TRBV28 and TRBJ1-1. This CDR3 region has 13 residues. Germline loops: CDR1 MDHEN, CDR2 SYDVKM. The CDR3 spells CATAWRGAGEAFF.

The V and J genes are TRBV12-3 or TRBV12-4 and TRBJ1-5; checking the TCRdb D call of TRBD1 is not possible without DNA. This CDR3 contains 14 residues. CDR3 residues: CASSWGPSNQPQHF.

The chain recombines TRBV29-1 with TRBJ2-7; the TCRdb call, TRBD1, lacks DNA for checking. The germline gives CDR1 SQVTM, CDR2 ANQGSEA. The CDR3 is 14 amino acids. CDR3 in amino acids: CSVETSGVSYEQYF.

The J gene is TRBJ1-2, the V gene TRBV11-2. Looked up from germline, CDR1 is SGHAT and CDR2 is FQNNGV. The CDR3 is 11 amino acids. Here the CDR3 reads CASSFGDGYTF.

This rearrangement joins TRBV6-2 or TRBV6-3 to TRBJ2-5; no DNA is available, so the TRBD1 call from TCRdb remains unchecked. The germline gives CDR1 MNHEY, CDR2 SVGEGT. This CDR3 contains 16 residues. CDR3 in amino acids: CASSPPGRGNVETQYF.

This clonotype is identified as medium-sized (0.01 to 0.1%) from frequency. The chain joins TRBV20-1 to TRBJ1-1. The CDR3 consists of 14 residues. CDR1 is DFQATT and CDR2 is SNEGSKA in the germline V gene (reference sequence). The CDR3 sequence: CSARDGRDSAEAFF.

The chain carries TRBV20-1 and TRBJ2-1. This CDR3 has 16 residues. Looked up from germline, CDR1 is DFQATT and CDR2 is SNEGSKA (reference sequence). The CDR3 protein is CSARDLVKSSYNEQFF.

The chain employs TRBV29-1 and TRBJ2-1; without DNA, the TCRdb call of TRBD2 cannot be checked. Germline CDR1 SQVTM, CDR2 ANQGSEA. There are 16 residues in the CDR3. The CDR3 here is CSVEDPSRPKEYEQFF.

This rearrangement joins TRBV5-5 to TRBJ2-5; the D gene TCRdb calls, TRBD2, cannot be checked with no DNA. The CDR3 has 14 amino acids. The germline V gene encodes CDR1 SGHKS and CDR2 YYEKEE (reference sequence). CDR3 residues: CASSLQASVLAQYF. The full variable domain, with the rest looked up from reference TRBV5-5 and TRBJ2-5, is DAGVTQSPTHLIKTRGQQVTLRCSPISGHKSVSWYQQVLGQGPQFIFQYYEKEERGRGNFPDRFSARQFPNYSSELNVNALLLGDSALYLCASSLQASVLAQYFGPGTRLLVL.

V gene TRBV4-2 combines with J gene TRBJ2-1; TCRdb lists TRBD1, though no DNA is available to test this call. Germline V gene data show CDR1 as LGHNA and CDR2 as YNFKEQ. The CDR3 runs 15 residues. This chain's CDR3 is CASSQVLQGGNEQYF.

The CDR3 protein is CASGDSGGGADTQYF. J is TRBJ2-3 and V is TRBV6-4; without DNA, the TCRdb call of TRBD2 cannot be checked. CDR1 is MRHNA, CDR2 SNTAGT, per germline. This CDR3 is 15 amino acids long.

The V and J genes are TRBV12-3 or TRBV12-4 and TRBJ2-1; no DNA is available, so the TRBD2 call from TCRdb remains unchecked. CDR3 length: 18 residues. The CDR3 sequence is CASSPGTSGRNSYNEQFF.